The 2 T cell receptor beta chains listed next were all sequenced from one sample in a study of blood T cell repertoires in COVID-19. This table comes from immunoSEQ multiplex PCR, and its TCRdb copy is limited to in-frame clones, with some not included. Altogether some 150,000 clones are present, approximately 90% being singletons, with the ten largest covering over 8.5%. What was sequenced was peripheral blood. The receptors stem from a woman in her forties or fifties with active or convalescent COVID-19.

The chain links TRBV6-1 to TRBJ1-2, with a tentative D call TRBD1 (6 bases). The CDR3 contains 14 residues. Germline V gene lookup returns CDR1 MNHNS and CDR2 SASEGT. V lost 2 bases and J lost 2, with 9 bases in between. The CDR3 DNA follows: TGTGCCAGCAGTGAATTAGGGGGAAACTATGGCTACACCTTC. It specifies CASSELGGNYGYTF.

The chain carries TRBV4-3 and TRBJ1-2, with TRBD1 matching over 7 bases. CDR1 and CDR2 (germline): LGHNA, YSLEER. V dropped 0 bases and J dropped 4; count of bases not matched to a gene: 5. CDR3 length: 15 amino acids. The DNA for the CDR3 is TGCGCCAGCAGCCAAGAAGAGGGGGCCGGCTATGGCTACACCTTC. Translation: CASSQEEGAGYGYTF.